These T cell receptor beta chains were read from a single sample in a study of T cell repertoires in cytomegalovirus infection. No antigen is known for these receptors. TCRdb ran MiXCR on the reads and lists one entry per CDR3 protein. The sample contains 900,000 to 950,000 distinct CDR3 sequences, approximately 31% of which appear only once. Sequenced material: cultured CD8+ T cells from PBMCs, taken from culture after CMV antigen stimulation. These receptors all come from a human donor in good health (CMV status not recorded). Some clones in this sample may be carry-over from other donors' samples. Each CDR3 is given with its conserved first and last residue. D genes are given only for firm matches. Clone size, where shown, is once, few, many, or a class for clones that have expanded.

TRBV28	TRBD1	few	TRBJ2-3	TGTGCCAGCAGTTTACCTACCGGACAGGGGCGGTCATCGTCTGCAAACACAGATACGCAGTATTTT	CASSLPTGQGRSSSANTDTQYF
TRBV5-1	.	once	TRBJ1-1	TGCGCCAGCAGCTCCGGAGGGACGCACACTGAAGCTTTCTTT	CASSSGGTHTEAFF
TRBV23-1	TRBD1	few	TRBJ2-1	TGCGCCAGCAGTCAATCGCTGTTGGGACAGGGTTCCTACAATGAGCAGTTCTTC	CASSQSLLGQGSYNEQFF
TRBV19	.	.	TRBJ1-1	TGTGCCAGTAGTATATATGGAGGGGCCGCCACTGAAGCTTTCTTT	CASSIYGGAATEAFF
TRBV5-1	TRBD1	.	TRBJ1-5	TGCGCCAGCAGCCTAGGACAGGGGGGCCTAGAGGGCAATCAGCCCCAGCATTTT	CASSLGQGGLEGNQPQHF
TRBV6-5	TRBD1	many	TRBJ1-1	TGTGCCAGCAGGGACAGGGGCGGCACTGAAGCTTTCTTT	CASRDRGGTEAFF
TRBV12-3/TRBV12-4	.	.	TRBJ2-7	TGTGCCAGCAGTTTGAATCGGATAGCCTACGAGCAGTACTTC	CASSLNRIAYEQYF
TRBV6-2/TRBV6-3	.	.	TRBJ2-7	TGTGCCAGCAGTTCGGGTGGGGGCCGAGCCTACGAGCAGTACTTC	CASSSGGGRAYEQYF
TRBV7-6	TRBD1	few	TRBJ2-1	TGTGCCAGCAGCTTAGCCGTGGCAGGGGGTTCCTACAATGAGCAGTTCTTC	CASSLAVAGGSYNEQFF
TRBV20-1	.	.	TRBJ1-5	TGCAGTGCGGCTCAATTCTCAAGTCAGCCCCAGCATTTT	CSAAQFSSQPQHF
TRBV29-1	TRBD2	.	TRBJ2-3	TGCAGCGTTGCCGGCGGGGGTAGCACAGATACGCAGTATTTT	CSVAGGGSTDTQYF
TRBV28	TRBD2	.	TRBJ2-1	TGTGCCAGCAGTTCCATCCCGCCGACTAGCGGGGGGTTGGATGAGCAGTTCTTC	CASSSIPPTSGGLDEQFF